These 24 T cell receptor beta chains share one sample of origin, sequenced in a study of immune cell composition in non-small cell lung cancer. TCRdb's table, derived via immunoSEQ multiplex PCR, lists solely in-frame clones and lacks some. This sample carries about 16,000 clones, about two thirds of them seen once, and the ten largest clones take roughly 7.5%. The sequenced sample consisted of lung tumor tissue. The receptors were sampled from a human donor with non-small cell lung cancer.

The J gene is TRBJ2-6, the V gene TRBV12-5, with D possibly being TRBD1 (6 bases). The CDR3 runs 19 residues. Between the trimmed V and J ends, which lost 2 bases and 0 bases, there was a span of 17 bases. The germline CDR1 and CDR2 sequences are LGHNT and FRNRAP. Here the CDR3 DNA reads TGTGCTAGTGGTTTGTTCGCAGGGGTAGCACCCTCTGGGGCCAACGTCCTGACTTTC. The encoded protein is CASGLFAGVAPSGANVLTF. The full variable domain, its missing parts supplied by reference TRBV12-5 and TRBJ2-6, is DARVTQTPRHKVTEMGQEVTMRCQPILGHNTVFWYRQTMMQGLELLAYFRNRAPLDDSGMPKDRFSAEMPDATLATLKIQPSEPRDSAVYFCASGLFAGVAPSGANVLTFGAGSRLTVL.

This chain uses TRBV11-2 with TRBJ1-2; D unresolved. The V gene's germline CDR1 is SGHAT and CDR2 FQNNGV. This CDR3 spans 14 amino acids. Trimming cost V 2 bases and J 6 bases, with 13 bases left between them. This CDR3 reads CASSLSGSYDGYTF. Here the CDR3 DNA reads TGTGCCAGCAGCTTATCGGGAAGTTACGATGGCTACACCTTC. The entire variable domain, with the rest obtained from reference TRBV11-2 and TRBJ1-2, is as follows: EAGVAQSPRYKIIEKRQSVAFWCNPISGHATLYWYQQILGQGPKLLIQFQNNGVVDDSQLPKDRFSAERLKGVDSTLKIQPAKLEDSAVYLCASSLSGSYDGYTFGSGTRLTVV.

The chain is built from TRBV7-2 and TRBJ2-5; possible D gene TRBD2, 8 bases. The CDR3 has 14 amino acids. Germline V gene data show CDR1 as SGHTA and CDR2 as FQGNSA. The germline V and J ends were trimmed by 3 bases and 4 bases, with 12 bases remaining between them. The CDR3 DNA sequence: TGTGCCAGCAGCTTCGGGAGGGGGCGAGAGACCCAGTACTTC. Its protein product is CASSFGRGRETQYF. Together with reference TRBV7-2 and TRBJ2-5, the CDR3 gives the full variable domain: GAGVSQSPSNKVTEKGKDVELRCDPISGHTALYWYRQSLGQGLEFLIYFQGNSAPDKSGLPSDRFSAERTGGSVSTLTIQRTQQEDSAVYLCASSFGRGRETQYFGPGTRLLVL.

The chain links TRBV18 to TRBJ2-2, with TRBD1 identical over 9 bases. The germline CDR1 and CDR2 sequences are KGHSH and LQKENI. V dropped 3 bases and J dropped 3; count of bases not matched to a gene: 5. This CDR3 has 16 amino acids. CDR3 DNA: TGTGCCAGCTCACCGCCCGGGACAGGGTACACCGGGGAGCTGTTTTTT. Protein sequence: CASSPPGTGYTGELFF.

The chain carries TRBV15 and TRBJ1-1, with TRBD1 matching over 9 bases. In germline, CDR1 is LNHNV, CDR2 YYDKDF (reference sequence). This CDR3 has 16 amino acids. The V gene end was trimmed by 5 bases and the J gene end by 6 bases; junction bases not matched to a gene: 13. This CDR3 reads CATSRGQGGRDAEAFF. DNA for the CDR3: TGTGCCACCAGCCGGGGACAGGGAGGTCGTGACGCTGAAGCTTTCTTT.

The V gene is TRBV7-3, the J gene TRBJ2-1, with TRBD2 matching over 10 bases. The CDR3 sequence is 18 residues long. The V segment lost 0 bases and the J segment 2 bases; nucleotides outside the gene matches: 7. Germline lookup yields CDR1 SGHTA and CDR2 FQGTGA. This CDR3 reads CASSLTERLAGAYNEQFF. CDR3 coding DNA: TGTGCCAGCAGCTTAACTGAAAGGCTAGCGGGGGCCTACAATGAGCAGTTCTTC.

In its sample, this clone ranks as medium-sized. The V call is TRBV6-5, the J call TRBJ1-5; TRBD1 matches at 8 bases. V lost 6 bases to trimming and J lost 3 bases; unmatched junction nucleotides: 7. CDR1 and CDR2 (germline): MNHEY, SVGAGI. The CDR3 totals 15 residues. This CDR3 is CASRTGTGNNQPQHF. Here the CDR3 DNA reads TGTGCCAGCAGAACCGGGACAGGAAACAATCAGCCCCAGCATTTT.

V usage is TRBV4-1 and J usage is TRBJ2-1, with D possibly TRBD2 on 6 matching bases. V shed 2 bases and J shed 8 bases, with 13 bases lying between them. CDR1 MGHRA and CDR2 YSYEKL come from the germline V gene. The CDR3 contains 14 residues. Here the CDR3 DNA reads TGCGCCAGCAGCCAACCTACTAGCATCTATGAGCAGTTCTTC. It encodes CASSQPTSIYEQFF.

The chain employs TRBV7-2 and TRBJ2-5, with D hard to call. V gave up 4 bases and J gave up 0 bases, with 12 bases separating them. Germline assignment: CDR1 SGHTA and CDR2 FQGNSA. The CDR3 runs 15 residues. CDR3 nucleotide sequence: TGTGCCAGCAGCTCCCCCTCCGGGTACCAAGAGACCCAGTACTTC. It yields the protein CASSSPSGYQETQYF.

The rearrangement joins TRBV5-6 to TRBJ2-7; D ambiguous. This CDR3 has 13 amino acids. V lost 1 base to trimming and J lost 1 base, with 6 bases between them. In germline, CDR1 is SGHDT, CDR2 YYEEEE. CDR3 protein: CASSLITSYEQYF. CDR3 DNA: TGTGCCAGCAGCTTGATCACATCCTACGAGCAGTACTTC.

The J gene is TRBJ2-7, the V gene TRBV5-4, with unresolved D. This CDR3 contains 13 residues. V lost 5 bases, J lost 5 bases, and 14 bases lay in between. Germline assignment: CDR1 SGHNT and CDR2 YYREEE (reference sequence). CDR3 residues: CASRRNEVDEQYF. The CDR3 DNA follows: TGTGCCAGCAGACGTAACGAGGTCGACGAGCAGTACTTC. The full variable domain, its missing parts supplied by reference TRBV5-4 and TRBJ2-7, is ETGVTQSPTHLIKTRGQQVTLRCSSQSGHNTVSWYQQALGQGPQFIFQYYREEENGRGNFPPRFSGLQFPNYSSELNVNALELDDSALYLCASRRNEVDEQYFGPGTRLTVT.

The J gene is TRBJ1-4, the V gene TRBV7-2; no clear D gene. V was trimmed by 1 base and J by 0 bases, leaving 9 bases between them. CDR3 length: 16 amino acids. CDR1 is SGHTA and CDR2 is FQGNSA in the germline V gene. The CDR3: CASSLGPSATNEKLFF. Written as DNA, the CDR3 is TGTGCCAGCAGCTTAGGCCCCAGTGCAACTAATGAAAAACTGTTTTTT.

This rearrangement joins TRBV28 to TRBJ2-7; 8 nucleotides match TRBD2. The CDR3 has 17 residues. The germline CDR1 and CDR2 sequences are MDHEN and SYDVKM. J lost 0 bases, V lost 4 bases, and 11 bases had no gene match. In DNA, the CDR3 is TGTGCCAGCAGTTCCCCGAGGGGCGGGGGGTTCTCCTACGAGCAGTACTTC. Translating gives CASSSPRGGGFSYEQYF.

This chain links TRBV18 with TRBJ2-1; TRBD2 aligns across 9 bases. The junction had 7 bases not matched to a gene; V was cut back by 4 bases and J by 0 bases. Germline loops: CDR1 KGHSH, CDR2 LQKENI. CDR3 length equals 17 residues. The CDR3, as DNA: TGTGCCAGCTCACAACGGACTAGCGTACGCTCCTACAATGAGCAGTTCTTC. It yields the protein CASSQRTSVRSYNEQFF.

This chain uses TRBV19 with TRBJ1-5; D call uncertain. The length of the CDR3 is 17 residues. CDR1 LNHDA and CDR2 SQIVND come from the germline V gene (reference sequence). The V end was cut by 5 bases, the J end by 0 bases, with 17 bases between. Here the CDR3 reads CASSPSGVLYSNQPQHF. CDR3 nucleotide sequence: TGTGCCAGTAGTCCGAGCGGAGTTTTATATAGCAATCAGCCCCAGCATTTT. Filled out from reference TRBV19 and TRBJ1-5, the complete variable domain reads DGGITQSPKYLFRKEGQNVTLSCEQNLNHDAMYWYRQDPGQGLRLIYYSQIVNDFQKGDIAEGYSVSREKKESFPLTVTSAQKNPTAFYLCASSPSGVLYSNQPQHFGDGTRLSIL.

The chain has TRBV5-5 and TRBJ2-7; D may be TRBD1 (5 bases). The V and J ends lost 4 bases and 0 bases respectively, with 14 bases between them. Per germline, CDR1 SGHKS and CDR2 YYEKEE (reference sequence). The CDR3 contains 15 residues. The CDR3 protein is CASSPAMGRSYEQYF. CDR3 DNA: TGTGCCAGCAGCCCGGCGATGGGGCGCTCCTACGAGCAGTACTTC.

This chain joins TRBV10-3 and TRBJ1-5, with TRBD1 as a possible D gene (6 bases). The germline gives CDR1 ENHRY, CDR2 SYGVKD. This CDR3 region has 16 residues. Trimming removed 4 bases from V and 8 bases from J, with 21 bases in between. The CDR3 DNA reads TGTGCCATCAGTGGAAAGGGAATGGGGGCCGGAGAGCCCCAGCATTTT. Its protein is CAISGKGMGAGEPQHF.

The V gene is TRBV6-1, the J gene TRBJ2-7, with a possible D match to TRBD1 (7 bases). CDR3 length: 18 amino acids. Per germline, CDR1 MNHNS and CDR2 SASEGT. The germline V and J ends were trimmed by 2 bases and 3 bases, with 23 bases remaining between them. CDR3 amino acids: CASSEYQGGQLFIYEQYF. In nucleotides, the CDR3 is TGTGCCAGCAGTGAATATCAGGGGGGACAGCTCTTTATCTACGAGCAGTACTTC.

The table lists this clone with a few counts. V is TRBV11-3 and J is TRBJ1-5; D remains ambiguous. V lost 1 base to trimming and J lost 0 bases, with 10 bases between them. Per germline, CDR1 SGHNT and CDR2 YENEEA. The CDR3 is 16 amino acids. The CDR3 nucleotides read TGTGCCAGCAGCTTAGGGGCAGCCTTTAGCAATCAGCCCCAGCATTTT. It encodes CASSLGAAFSNQPQHF.

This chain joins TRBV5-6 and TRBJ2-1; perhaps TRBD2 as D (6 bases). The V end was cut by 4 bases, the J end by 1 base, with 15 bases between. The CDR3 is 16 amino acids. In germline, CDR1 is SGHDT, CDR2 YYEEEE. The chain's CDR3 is CASSAWAGWSYNEQFF. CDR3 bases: TGTGCCAGCAGCGCCTGGGCGGGGTGGTCCTACAATGAGCAGTTCTTC. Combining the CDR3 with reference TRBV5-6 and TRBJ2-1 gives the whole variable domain DAGVTQSPTHLIKTRGQQVTLRCSPKSGHDTVSWYQQALGQGPQFIFQYYEEEERQRGNFPDRFSGHQFPNYSSELNVNALLLGDSALYLCASSAWAGWSYNEQFFGPGTRLTVL.

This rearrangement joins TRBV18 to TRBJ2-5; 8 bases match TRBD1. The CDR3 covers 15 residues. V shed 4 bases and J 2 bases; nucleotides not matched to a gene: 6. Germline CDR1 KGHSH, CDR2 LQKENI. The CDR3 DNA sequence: TGTGCCAGCTCACGCGGGACAGGACTACAAGAGACCCAGTACTTC. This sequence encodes CASSRGTGLQETQYF.

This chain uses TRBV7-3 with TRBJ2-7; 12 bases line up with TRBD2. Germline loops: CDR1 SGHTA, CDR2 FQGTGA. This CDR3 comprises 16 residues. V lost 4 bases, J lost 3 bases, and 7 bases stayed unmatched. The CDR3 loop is CASSSGTSGRIYEQYF. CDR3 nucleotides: TGTGCCAGCAGCTCCGGGACTAGCGGGCGGATCTACGAGCAGTACTTC.

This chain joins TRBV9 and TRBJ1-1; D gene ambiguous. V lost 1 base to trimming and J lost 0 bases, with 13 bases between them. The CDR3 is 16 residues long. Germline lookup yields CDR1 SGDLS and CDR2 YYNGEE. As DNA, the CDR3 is TGTGCCAGCAGCGTACTAGAGGGCAGGATGAACACTGAAGCTTTCTTT. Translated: CASSVLEGRMNTEAFF. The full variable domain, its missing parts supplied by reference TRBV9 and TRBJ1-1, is DSGVTQTPKHLITATGQRVTLRCSPRSGDLSVYWYQQSLDQGLQFLIQYYNGEERAKGNILERFSAQQFPDLHSELNLSSLELGDSALYFCASSVLEGRMNTEAFFGQGTRLTVV.

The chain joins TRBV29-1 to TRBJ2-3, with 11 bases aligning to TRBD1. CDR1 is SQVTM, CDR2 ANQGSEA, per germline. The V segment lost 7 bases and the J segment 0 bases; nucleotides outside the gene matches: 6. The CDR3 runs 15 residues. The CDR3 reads CSATGTGGSTDTQYF. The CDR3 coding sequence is TGCAGCGCAACCGGGACAGGGGGTAGCACAGATACGCAGTATTTT.